This TCR beta chain stems from a study of blood T cell repertoires in COVID-19. Study as a whole: The origin of the acute and convalescent COVID-19 samples was the United States, Italy and Spain. The cDNA or gDNA used as material had been derived from T cells, B-cell-depleted T cells, or PBMCs.

The CDR3 is 15 amino acids. Trimming pared 1 base from V and 0 bases from J, leaving 8 bases between. In germline, CDR1 is SGHTA, CDR2 FQGTGA. In the source study's methods: The assay estimated nucleated cells by amplifying reference gene primers. Libraries were prepared by immunoSEQ multiplex PCR; TCRdb keeps only in-frame clonotypes and omits some of them. Clone size and V and J calls were adopted from that table, with D and trimming inferred from the DNA. Among 400,000 or so clones, around 90% were seen once, and the ten largest hold 3%. This receptor was identified in a human donor in a cohort sampled during active COVID-19. The chain carries TRBV7-3 and TRBJ2-3; no firm D call. Source material: peripheral blood. The CDR3 loop is CASSLMGLSTDTQYF. The CDR3 region has the DNA TGTGCCAGCAGCTTAATGGGCCTTAGCACAGATACGCAGTATTTT.